This T cell receptor (beta chain) was observed in a study of cytomegalovirus exposure and HLA in healthy donors. Study-wide context: Roughly 85 million unique TCRs from HLA-typed donors were held in an early release of data.

This clone was seen only once. Primers included in the PCR were 60 Vbeta and 13 Jbeta primers. Assay: immunoSEQ multiplex PCR; the TCRdb copy retains only in-frame clones and omits some. The sample records 95,000 to 110,000 clones, about 80% being singletons. The TCR comes from a woman between 18 and 29 years old in good health and CMV-seropositive. Material: PBMCs.

The CDR3 protein is CASGPQETQYF. In DNA, the CDR3 is TGTGCCAGCGGGCCCCAAGAGACCCAGTACTTC. The chain uses TRBV6-5 and TRBJ2-5, with no clear D. Trimming pared 8 bases from V and 1 base from J, leaving 5 bases between. The CDR3 length is 11 residues. CDR1 MNHEY and CDR2 SVGAGI come from the germline V gene.